Below, 7 T cell receptor beta chains from the same sample are listed, as sequenced in a study of cytomegalovirus exposure and HLA in healthy donors. Both 60 Vbeta primers and 13 Jbeta primers went into the PCR. Here immunoSEQ multiplex PCR was the method, and the copy in TCRdb shows in-frame clones only, minus some. Among approximately 150,000 clones listed, 64% were seen once. Sequencing was carried out using PBMCs. These receptor sequences come from a woman in her 30s in good health and CMV-seropositive.

This clone is judged medium-sized. The chain combines TRBV5-5 with TRBJ2-6, with D maybe TRBD1 (5 bases). There are 18 residues in the CDR3. Trimming stripped 1 base from V and 0 bases from J, with 14 bases between. Germline CDR1 and CDR2: SGHKS and YYEKEE (reference sequence). CDR3 residues: CASSLTGRPLSGANVLTF. CDR3 sequence (DNA): TGTGCCAGCAGCTTGACAGGTCGGCCACTCTCTGGGGCCAACGTCCTGACTTTC.

This sequence joins TRBV6-6 and TRBJ2-7; perhaps TRBD1 as D (6 bases). Per germline, CDR1 MNHNY and CDR2 SVGAGI (reference sequence). With 6 bases removed from V and 0 bases from J, the gap between germline ends came to 12 bases. This CDR3 is 14 amino acids long. CDR3 amino acids: CASSPTGNSYEQYF. The CDR3 bases are TGTGCCAGCAGCCCCACAGGGAACTCCTACGAGCAGTACTTC.

The chain has TRBV6-5 and TRBJ2-1; D possibly corresponds to TRBD1 (6 bases). The CDR3 is made up of 12 amino acids. V lost 6 bases, J lost 7 bases, and 10 bases lay in between. In germline, CDR1 is MNHEY, CDR2 SVGAGI. As DNA, the CDR3 is TGTGCCAGCAGCCATAGGGGGAATGAGCAGTTCTTC. Protein: CASSHRGNEQFF.

The rearrangement links TRBV5-8 to TRBJ2-1, with 12 bases that match TRBD2. CDR1 is SGHTS and CDR2 is YDEGEE in the germline V gene. V gave up 4 bases and J gave up 5 bases; unmatched junction bases: 10. The CDR3 is 17 amino acids. The CDR3 is CASSPGWTSGTNNEQFF. The DNA for the CDR3 is TGTGCCAGCAGCCCAGGATGGACTAGCGGGACAAACAATGAGCAGTTCTTC.

This clone was detected a few times. This chain joins TRBV6-1 and TRBJ2-1, with D perhaps TRBD2 (6 bases). The germline CDR1 and CDR2 sequences are MNHNS and SASEGT. CDR3 length: 14 amino acids. V lost 5 bases to trimming and J lost 3 bases, with 11 bases between them. CDR3 protein: CASSPGLDYNEQFF. The CDR3 nucleotides read TGTGCCAGCAGTCCGGGACTGGACTACAATGAGCAGTTCTTC.

The CDR3, as DNA: TGTGCCAGCAGCGTATCCGGGACAGGGAACACTGAAGCTTTCTTT. It yields the protein CASSVSGTGNTEAFF. This chain joins TRBV9 and TRBJ1-1; TRBD1 matches 8 bases. The V gene's germline CDR1 is SGDLS and CDR2 YYNGEE. The CDR3 runs to 15 residues. V was clipped by 1 base and J by 1 base; unmatched bases: 3.

The chain links TRBV5-1 to TRBJ1-1, with D tentatively TRBD1 (6 bases). Germline loops: CDR1 SGHRS, CDR2 YFSETQ. The CDR3 totals 16 residues. V was trimmed by 4 bases and J by 0 bases, leaving 16 bases between them. Here the CDR3 reads CASSPLQQGLNTEAFF. As DNA, the CDR3 is TGCGCCAGCAGCCCCCTCCAACAGGGATTGAACACTGAAGCTTTCTTT.